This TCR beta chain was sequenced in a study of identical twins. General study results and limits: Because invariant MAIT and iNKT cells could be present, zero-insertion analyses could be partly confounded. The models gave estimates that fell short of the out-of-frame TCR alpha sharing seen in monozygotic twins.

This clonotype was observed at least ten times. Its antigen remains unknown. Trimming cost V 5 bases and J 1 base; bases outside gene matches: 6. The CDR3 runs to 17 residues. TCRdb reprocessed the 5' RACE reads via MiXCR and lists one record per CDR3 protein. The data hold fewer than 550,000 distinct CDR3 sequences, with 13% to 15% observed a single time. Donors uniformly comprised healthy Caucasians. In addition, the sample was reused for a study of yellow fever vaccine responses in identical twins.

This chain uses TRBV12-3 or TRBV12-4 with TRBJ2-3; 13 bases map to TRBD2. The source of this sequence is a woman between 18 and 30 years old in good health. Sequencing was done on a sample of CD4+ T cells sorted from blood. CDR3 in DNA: TGTGCCAGCAGTCTCCGACTAGCGGGGGGACGCACAGATACGCAGTATTTT. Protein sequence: CASSLRLAGGRTDTQYF.